Listed below are T cell receptor beta chains from one sample, sequenced in a study of TIL therapy for anti-PD-1-resistant metastatic lung cancer. Some clones are missing from TCRdb's copy, which holds only in-frame ones; the method was immunoSEQ multiplex PCR. The sample holds tens of thousands of clones, over 55% seen once. The starting material was tumor tissue, obtained at baseline. These receptors were taken from a woman between 30 and 79 years old with non-small cell lung cancer. Each CDR3 is given with its conserved first and last residue. Fields, in order: clone size, J gene, CDR3 length, V gene, D gene, CDR3 protein, CDR3 DNA. D genes are given only for firm matches. Size is stated for part of the rows, as once, few or many counts, or as a class when the clone is expanded.

NA,TRBJ1-2,13,TRBV7-9,NA,CASSSDGNYGYTF,TGTGCCAGCAGCTCGGACGGGAACTATGGCTACACCTTC
NA,TRBJ2-6,14,TRBV5-1,NA,CASSLKVGANVLTF,TGCGCCAGCAGCTTGAAAGTCGGGGCCAACGTCCTGACTTTC
NA,TRBJ1-5,15,TRBV5-6,NA,CASSLGGFSNQPQHF,TGTGCCAGCAGCTTGGGTGGGTTTAGCAATCAGCCCCAGCATTTT
NA,TRBJ2-7,13,TRBV7-9,TRBD1,CASSLPGTDEQYF,TGTGCCAGCAGTCTTCCCGGGACAGACGAGCAGTACTTC
NA,TRBJ1-5,12,TRBV30,NA,CAWNRVNQPQHF,TGTGCCTGGAACAGAGTCAATCAGCCCCAGCATTTT
NA,TRBJ2-7,17,TRBV21-1,NA,CASSGPIRTGSLDEQYF,TGTGCCAGCAGCGGACCCATTAGGACAGGGAGTTTGGACGAGCAGTACTTC
NA,TRBJ2-2,14,TRBV7-2,NA,CASSPSGLTGELFF,TGTGCCAGCAGCCCATCGGGCCTCACCGGGGAGCTGTTTTTT
NA,TRBJ2-2,12,TRBV5-4,NA,CASSLKGGELFF,TGTGCCAGCAGCTTGAAGGGCGGGGAGCTGTTTTTT
few,TRBJ2-7,13,TRBV11-2,NA,CASSLLPTYEQYF,TGTGCCAGCAGCCTCTTGCCAACTTACGAGCAGTACTTC
NA,TRBJ2-7,16,TRBV6-1,NA,CASSEEPSDSSYEQYF,TGTGCCAGCAGTGAAGAGCCAAGCGATAGCTCCTACGAGCAGTACTTC
few,TRBJ1-2,14,TRBV19,NA,CASSITRTDYGYTF,TGTGCCAGTAGTATAACTAGGACAGACTATGGCTACACCTTC
NA,TRBJ2-2,15,TRBV30,TRBD1,CAWSNRDRVTGELFF,TGTGCCTGGAGTAACCGGGACAGGGTAACAGGGGAGCTGTTTTTT
NA,TRBJ2-5,16,TRBV29-1,TRBD2,CSADGRIAGGGETQYF,TGCAGCGCCGACGGCAGAATAGCGGGAGGAGGGGAGACCCAGTACTTC
NA,TRBJ1-5,16,TRBV5-1,NA,CASSLDGRDSNQPQHF,TGCGCCAGCAGCTTGGACGGCCGGGACAGCAATCAGCCCCAGCATTTT
few,TRBJ2-5,11,TRBV19,NA,CASRQQETQYF,TGTGCCAGTCGACAGCAAGAGACCCAGTACTTC
NA,TRBJ1-1,11,TRBV12-5,NA,CASVRRPEAFF,TGTGCTAGTGTTCGCCGGCCTGAAGCTTTCTTT
NA,TRBJ1-5,13,TRBV6-4,NA,CASSQGIGQPQHF,TGTGCCAGCAGCCAGGGAATCGGTCAGCCCCAGCATTTT
NA,TRBJ2-5,13,TRBV27,TRBD2,CASATSGRETQYF,TGTGCCAGCGCCACTAGCGGGAGGGAGACCCAGTACTTC
medium-sized,TRBJ2-3,17,TRBV5-6,TRBD1,CASSLPDTGGSTDTQYF,TGTGCCAGCAGCTTGCCCGATACAGGGGGGAGCACAGATACGCAGTATTTT
NA,TRBJ2-2,17,TRBV10-2,TRBD2,CASRVDRREGHHGELFF,TGCGCCAGCAGGGTGGATAGGCGGGAGGGCCATCACGGGGAGCTGTTTTTT
few,TRBJ1-1,12,TRBV11-2,NA,CASSFEGAGAFF,TGTGCCAGCAGCTTTGAAGGGGCGGGGGCTTTCTTT
few,TRBJ2-1,15,TRBV7-7,NA,CASSSGEYSYNEQFF,TGTGCCAGCAGCTCTGGGGAATACAGCTACAATGAGCAGTTCTTC
once,TRBJ1-2,15,TRBV6-1,NA,CASRVGDRANYGYTF,TGTGCCAGCCGGGTAGGGGACCGCGCAAACTATGGCTACACCTTC
few,TRBJ2-3,15,TRBV9,NA,CASSATGLLTDTQYF,TGTGCCAGCAGCGCGACGGGACTCCTCACAGATACGCAGTATTTT
few,TRBJ2-2,15,TRBV11-2,TRBD2,CASRRGLAVTGELFF,TGTGCCAGCAGACGGGGACTAGCGGTCACCGGGGAGCTGTTTTTT
few,TRBJ2-7,13,TRBV6-5,NA,CASSYSTGTEQYF,TGTGCCAGCAGTTACTCAACAGGGACCGAGCAGTACTTC
once,TRBJ1-2,12,TRBV6-1,TRBD1,CASTRGTEGYTF,TGTGCCAGCACCCGAGGGACAGAAGGCTACACCTTC
NA,TRBJ2-1,16,TRBV19,TRBD2,CASSISVLAGGNEQFF,TGTGCCAGTAGTATTAGTGTCCTAGCGGGAGGCAATGAGCAGTTCTTC
few,TRBJ2-7,14,TRBV6-6,NA,CASGGLERNYEQYF,TGTGCCAGCGGGGGCCTGGAGCGTAACTACGAGCAGTACTTC
NA,TRBJ2-7,16,TRBV2,TRBD2,CASEETRTGGLYEQYF,TGTGCCAGCGAGGAAACTCGTACGGGAGGCCTCTACGAGCAGTACTTC
NA,TRBJ1-1,14,TRBV5-4,NA,CASSLPGQNTEAFF,TGTGCCAGCAGCTTACCGGGACAGAACACTGAAGCTTTCTTT
few,TRBJ1-3,16,TRBV4-2,TRBD1,CASSQRQGLFGNTIYF,TGTGCCAGCAGCCAACGACAGGGATTGTTTGGAAACACCATATATTTT